These 31 T cell receptor beta chains share one sample of origin, sequenced in a study of blood T cell repertoires in COVID-19. Only in-frame clones appear in the TCRdb table, and some are missing; sequencing was by immunoSEQ multiplex PCR. This sample has 230,000 or so clones; about 90% occur once, and the top ten carry roughly 2%. Sample: peripheral blood. These receptors all come from a man aged 40-49 years with active or convalescent COVID-19.

The chain couples TRBV7-9 to TRBJ2-1; TRBD1 matches 8 bases. This CDR3 region has 16 residues. Looked up from germline, CDR1 is SEHNR and CDR2 is FQNEAQ (reference sequence). Trimming cost V 5 bases and J 7 bases; bases outside gene matches: 13. CDR3 protein: CASSQGQGIPRNEQFF. The CDR3 DNA reads TGTGCCAGCAGCCAAGGACAGGGCATCCCACGAAATGAGCAGTTCTTC.

V gene TRBV29-1 combines with J gene TRBJ2-1; 9 bases are a match to TRBD2. CDR1 and CDR2 (germline): SQVTM, ANQGSEA. The ends lost 7 bases at V and 1 base at J; junction bases unmatched: 14. The CDR3 is 17 amino acids. The CDR3 region is CSAAGGGAVRSYNEQFF. In DNA form, the CDR3 reads TGCAGCGCCGCGGGCGGGGGGGCCGTTCGGTCCTACAATGAGCAGTTCTTC.

J is TRBJ1-1 and V is TRBV12-3 or TRBV12-4; D may be TRBD1 (6 bases). The V end was cut by 6 bases, the J end by 4 bases, with 12 bases between. The CDR3 consists of 13 residues. CDR3 loop: CASRQQGSTEAFF. The DNA for the CDR3 is TGTGCCAGCAGACAACAGGGCTCCACTGAAGCTTTCTTT.

This chain joins TRBV24-1 and TRBJ1-1; a possible D gene is TRBD1 (6 bases). Trimming pared 7 bases from V and 0 bases from J, leaving 14 bases between. Per the germline V gene, CDR1 is KGHDR and CDR2 is SFDVKD. The CDR3 has 15 residues. CDR3 sequence: CATRQGSLMNTEAFF. Written as DNA, the CDR3 is TGTGCCACCAGACAGGGTTCCTTAATGAACACTGAAGCTTTCTTT.

This clone was seen a handful of times. The chain employs TRBV5-1 and TRBJ2-2; D is perhaps TRBD2 (6 bases). With 1 base removed from V and 2 bases from J, the gap between germline ends came to 15 bases. The CDR3 sequence is 17 residues long. In germline, CDR1 is SGHRS, CDR2 YFSETQ. CDR3 nucleotide sequence: TGCGCCAGCAGCTTGCGCCCGCTAGGGACTAACACCGGGGAGCTGTTTTTT. It specifies CASSLRPLGTNTGELFF.

The chain has TRBV11-2 and TRBJ1-1, with 8 positions matching TRBD1. V gave up 5 bases and J gave up 5 bases; unmatched junction bases: 16. The CDR3 totals 17 residues. Per the germline V gene, CDR1 is SGHAT and CDR2 is FQNNGV. The CDR3 coding sequence is TGTGCCAGCAGCCCTTGGGTGGCAGGGGGCAGTTGGACTGAAGCTTTCTTT. Protein product: CASSPWVAGGSWTEAFF.

The sample holds a few counts of this clone. This chain links TRBV10-3 with TRBJ1-1, with 7 positions matching TRBD1. CDR1 is ENHRY and CDR2 is SYGVKD in the germline V gene. CDR3 length equals 17 residues. V lost 2 bases and J lost 3; bases outside the gene matches: 12. For the CDR3, the DNA is TGTGCCATCAGTGAGCCCAGGGGGGTAGAGGGGGACACTGAAGCTTTCTTT. Translation gives CAISEPRGVEGDTEAFF.

V and J are TRBV7-9 and TRBJ2-4, with D perhaps matching TRBD2 (7 bases). Germline assignment: CDR1 SEHNR and CDR2 FQNEAQ (reference sequence). V was cut by 0 bases and J by 3 bases, with 12 bases left in between. The CDR3 totals 16 residues. The CDR3 bases are TGTGCCAGCAGCTTAGCCGCGGGGGCGGACAAAAACATTCAGTACTTC. Amino acid sequence: CASSLAAGADKNIQYF.

The chain has TRBV28 and TRBJ1-2; 8 bases match TRBD1. V shed 4 bases, J shed 3 bases, and the junction held 7 bases outside the gene matches. CDR1 and CDR2 (germline): MDHEN, SYDVKM. The CDR3 runs 15 residues. The CDR3 DNA reads as TGTGCCAGCAGTTCCCCAGGGGGCGTGGACTATGGCTACACCTTC. This sequence encodes CASSSPGGVDYGYTF.

V is TRBV2 and J is TRBJ1-1; D possibly corresponds to TRBD1 (5 bases). CDR3 length equals 13 residues. The V gene lost 6 bases and the J gene lost 8 bases, with 16 bases spanning the gap. The germline gives CDR1 SNHLY, CDR2 FYNNEI. CDR3 nucleotide sequence: TGTGCCAGCAGCGGGCAGGGACTCCGGGAAGCTTTCTTT. This translates into CASSGQGLREAFF.

The chain couples TRBV28 to TRBJ1-1; TRBD1 agrees at 7 bases. Per germline, CDR1 MDHEN and CDR2 SYDVKM. The V and J ends lost 8 bases and 0 bases, in that order; junction bases with no gene match: 3. CDR3 length equals 13 residues. The CDR3 sequence: CASEDRMNTEAFF. The CDR3 nucleotides are TGTGCCAGCGAGGACAGGATGAACACTGAAGCTTTCTTT.

The rearrangement uses TRBV7-3 and TRBJ1-1; tentative D call: TRBD1 (5 bases). Deletions cut 6 bases from V and 5 bases from J, with 13 bases between. Germline V CDR1 and CDR2: SGHTA, FQGTGA. The CDR3 runs to 13 residues. The CDR3 bases are TGTGCCAGCAGTGCCTCCAGGGAAACTGAAGCTTTCTTT. This codes for CASSASRETEAFF.

The chain is built from TRBV7-9 and TRBJ2-3, with a tentative D call TRBD1 (6 bases). V lost 4 bases, J lost 1 base, and 9 bases lay in between. CDR3 length equals 14 residues. Germline assignment: CDR1 SEHNR and CDR2 FQNEAQ (reference sequence). CDR3 protein: CASSSGVGTDTQYF. The CDR3 DNA reads as TGTGCCAGCAGCTCAGGGGTGGGCACAGATACGCAGTATTTT.

The chain couples TRBV3-1 (or the pseudogene TRBV3-2) to TRBJ1-1, with D hard to call. The V and J ends lost 4 bases and 1 base respectively, with 10 bases between them. Germline CDR1 reads LGHDT; CDR2 reads YNNKEL (reference sequence). The CDR3 runs to 14 residues. CDR3 loop: CASSRVFGNTEAFF. As DNA, the CDR3 is TGTGCCAGCAGCCGAGTGTTCGGGAACACTGAAGCTTTCTTT.

J is TRBJ1-1 and V is TRBV5-1, with D tentatively TRBD1 (6 bases). Per the germline V gene, CDR1 is SGHRS and CDR2 is YFSETQ. V lost 3 bases and J 0 bases, leaving 12 bases between the germline ends. The CDR3 extends over 15 amino acids. DNA of the CDR3: TGCGCCAGCAGCTCACCGACAGGCATGAACACTGAAGCTTTCTTT. Protein sequence: CASSSPTGMNTEAFF.

The chain employs TRBV6-5 and TRBJ1-1; 8 positions match TRBD1. Looked up from germline, CDR1 is MNHEY and CDR2 is SVGAGI. The CDR3 loop spans 16 amino acids. After removal of 4 bases from V and 5 bases from J, the junction contained 12 bases not matched to a gene. The CDR3 nucleotides are TGTGCCAGCAGTTTGGCCGGGACAGGATCGGAGACTGAAGCTTTCTTT. This gives the protein CASSLAGTGSETEAFF.

V usage is TRBV27 and J usage is TRBJ2-1; 10 bases are a match to TRBD2. This CDR3 comprises 16 residues. Germline CDR1 is MNHEY and CDR2 is SMNVEV (reference sequence). J lost 4 bases, V lost 3 bases, and 6 bases had no gene match. In DNA form, the CDR3 reads TGTGCCAGCAGTTTTGGACTAGCGGAGCCTTACAATGAGCAGTTCTTC. Its translation is CASSFGLAEPYNEQFF.

This clone has a single count. The V and J genes are TRBV7-8 and TRBJ1-5, with TRBD1 as a possible D gene (5 bases). The CDR3 sequence is 13 residues long. Germline V gives CDR1 SGHVS, CDR2 FQNEAQ. Trimming shortened V by 4 bases and J by 5 bases, and 9 bases separated the two germline ends. In DNA form, the CDR3 reads TGTGCCAGCAGCTACACGGGGGATCAGCCCCAGCATTTT. Its protein product is CASSYTGDQPQHF.

The chain couples TRBV6-4 to TRBJ2-2, with D possibly being TRBD2 (7 bases). CDR3 length equals 17 residues. The V end was cut by 5 bases, the J end by 3 bases, with 19 bases between. Germline V lookup: CDR1 MRHNA, CDR2 SNTAGT. The CDR3 DNA reads as TGTGCCAGCAGTCCCGGGGGGCTAGTCCTACACACCGGGGAGCTGTTTTTT. It is translated as CASSPGGLVLHTGELFF.

The J gene is TRBJ1-1, the V gene TRBV7-2; D may be TRBD1 (5 bases). The CDR3 is 16 amino acids. Germline V lookup: CDR1 SGHTA, CDR2 FQGNSA. Trimming left V 5 bases short and J 4 bases short, with 20 bases between. CDR3 DNA: TGTGCCAGCAGCACCCGGGGGGAAGCGCGAGGCACTGAAGCTTTCTTT. Its translation: CASSTRGEARGTEAFF.

The sample holds a few counts of this clone. This chain connects TRBV2 to TRBJ1-3; TRBD1 matches 8 bases. Losses at the gene ends were 6 bases for V and 4 bases for J; bases not matched to a gene: 5. Germline V gene data show CDR1 as SNHLY and CDR2 as FYNNEI. This CDR3 has 14 residues. CDR3 protein: CASRLDRAGNTIYF. The CDR3 bases are TGTGCCAGCAGGTTGGACAGGGCCGGAAACACCATATATTTT.

This chain uses TRBV5-1 with TRBJ1-1; D perhaps matches TRBD1 (6 bases). This CDR3 has 14 amino acids. The V gene's germline CDR1 is SGHRS and CDR2 YFSETQ. V was cut by 4 bases and J by 5 bases, with 15 bases left in between. The CDR3 nucleotides are TGCGCCAGCAGCACAGATCCTCAGGGGACTGAAGCTTTCTTT. Translation: CASSTDPQGTEAFF.

The V and J genes are TRBV5-1 and TRBJ2-5, with D perhaps TRBD2 (5 bases). With 4 bases removed from V and 1 base from J, the gap between germline ends came to 11 bases. Germline V gene lookup returns CDR1 SGHRS and CDR2 YFSETQ. CDR3 length equals 14 residues. The CDR3 coding sequence is TGCGCCAGCAGCGGCCCCGGGGTCCAAGAGACCCAGTACTTC. Protein product: CASSGPGVQETQYF.

J is TRBJ1-4 and V is TRBV11-2; D gene ambiguous. V lost 4 bases and J 4 bases, leaving 13 bases between the germline ends. The CDR3 sequence is 15 residues long. Germline V gives CDR1 SGHAT, CDR2 FQNNGV. DNA for the CDR3: TGTGCCAGCAGCTCGTGGGTACGGGATAATGAAAAACTGTTTTTT. The encoded protein is CASSSWVRDNEKLFF.

The chain uses TRBV11-2 and TRBJ2-1; 8 bases agree with TRBD2. Germline-derived CDR1 and CDR2 are SGHAT and FQNNGV. The CDR3 sequence is 16 residues long. The J segment lost 0 bases and the V segment lost 5 bases, leaving 6 bases of the junction unmatched. Here the CDR3 DNA reads TGTGCCAGCAGCCGGGGGACTAGGAGCTCCTACAATGAGCAGTTCTTC. Its translation is CASSRGTRSSYNEQFF. Combining the CDR3 with reference TRBV11-2 and TRBJ2-1 gives the whole variable domain EAGVAQSPRYKIIEKRQSVAFWCNPISGHATLYWYQQILGQGPKLLIQFQNNGVVDDSQLPKDRFSAERLKGVDSTLKIQPAKLEDSAVYLCASSRGTRSSYNEQFFGPGTRLTVL.

The V call is TRBV25-1, the J call TRBJ1-3; no clear D. The CDR3 is made up of 16 amino acids. Trimming cost V 6 bases and J 0 bases, with 15 bases left between them. Germline-derived CDR1 and CDR2 are MGHDK and SYGVNS. CDR3 loop: CASSSYTTDSGNTIYF. The CDR3 region has the DNA TGTGCCAGCAGCTCGTACACCACCGACTCTGGAAACACCATATATTTT.

The chain combines TRBV3-1 (or the pseudogene TRBV3-2) with TRBJ1-1, with D perhaps matching TRBD1 (5 bases). Germline CDR1 LGHDT, CDR2 YNNKEL (reference sequence). The germline V and J ends were trimmed by 4 bases and 0 bases, with 9 bases remaining between them. CDR3 size: 14 residues. This chain's CDR3 is CASSRGTVNTEAFF. CDR3 DNA sequence: TGTGCCAGCAGCCGCGGGACGGTGAACACTGAAGCTTTCTTT.

The chain has TRBV19 and TRBJ2-4, with 16 bases fitting TRBD2. Germline CDR1 reads LNHDA; CDR2 reads SQIVND (reference sequence). Losses at the gene ends were 6 bases for V and 6 bases for J; bases not matched to a gene: 8. The CDR3 is 17 amino acids. The CDR3 sequence is CASSPGTSGRAGNIQYF. The CDR3, as DNA: TGTGCCAGTAGCCCCGGGACTAGCGGGAGGGCCGGAAACATTCAGTACTTC. Full variable domain (remainder filled in from reference TRBV19 and TRBJ2-4): DGGITQSPKYLFRKEGQNVTLSCEQNLNHDAMYWYRQDPGQGLRLIYYSQIVNDFQKGDIAEGYSVSREKKESFPLTVTSAQKNPTAFYLCASSPGTSGRAGNIQYFGAGTRLSVL.

The rearrangement joins TRBV28 to TRBJ1-4; no clear D gene. There are 14 residues in the CDR3. Trimming cost V 6 bases and J 0 bases, with 8 bases left between them. Germline CDR1 is MDHEN and CDR2 is SYDVKM. The CDR3 DNA is TGTGCCAGCAGCGAGGTCCCAACTAATGAAAAACTGTTTTTT. Encoded protein: CASSEVPTNEKLFF.

The rearrangement uses TRBV28 and TRBJ1-4, with a tentative D call TRBD1 (5 bases). The CDR3 spans 15 residues. Trimming took off 3 bases at V and 7 bases at J, with 15 bases between the two ends. CDR1 MDHEN and CDR2 SYDVKM come from the germline V gene. The CDR3 reads CASSFKRGSGEKLFF. The DNA for the CDR3 is TGTGCCAGCAGTTTCAAACGGGGGAGTGGTGAAAAACTGTTTTTT.

This chain joins TRBV9 and TRBJ2-1; 8 bases are a match to TRBD1. The V and J ends lost 2 bases and 9 bases, in that order; junction bases with no gene match: 7. This CDR3 comprises 14 residues. Germline values: CDR1 SGDLS, CDR2 YYNGEE. CDR3 in amino acids: CASSVQGAGREQFF. The CDR3 DNA reads as TGTGCCAGCAGCGTTCAGGGGGCGGGACGTGAGCAGTTCTTC.